Sequencing of this TCR beta chain was carried out in a study of blood T cells in healthy people across ages. Overall study results and limits: A strong correlation between TCR beta diversity and naive T cell percentage was seen. CMV status of donors was not determined, possibly confounding expanded clonotype changes. Older individuals had lower TCR beta diversity per million T cells (the decline was roughly linear).

CDR3 size: 16 residues. V lost 4 bases and J lost 1, with 15 bases in between. Germline V gene sequence: CDR1 LNHNV, CDR2 YYDKDF (reference sequence). The second PCR ran about 7 to 12 cycles with a sample-barcoded 5' primer and J-beta primers. Every cDNA was tagged by a template-switch adaptor with 12 random nucleotides. TCRdb processed the 5' RACE reads anew with MiXCR; each CDR3 protein has one entry. The data show about 680,000 distinct CDR3 sequences, with 45% to 50% seen just once and around a third held by the top ten. With respect to this clonotype: The antigen is unknown.

The receptor comes from a woman aged 55-70 years in good health. V usage is TRBV15 and J usage is TRBJ2-3; possibly TRBD1 or TRBD2 for D (6 bases each). The source material was blood. The CDR3 region is CATSTLLEGGTDTQYF. In DNA form, the CDR3 reads TGTGCCACCAGCACCCTTTTGGAGGGGGGCACAGATACGCAGTATTTT.